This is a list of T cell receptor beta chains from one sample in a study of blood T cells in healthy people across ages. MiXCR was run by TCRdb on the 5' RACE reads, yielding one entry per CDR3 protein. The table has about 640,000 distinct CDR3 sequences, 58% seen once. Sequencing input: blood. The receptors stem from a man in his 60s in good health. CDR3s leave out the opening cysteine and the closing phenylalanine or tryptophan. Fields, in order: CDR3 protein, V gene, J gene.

CDR3: ASSAQVREKLF; V: TRBV7-2; J: TRBJ1-4
CDR3: ASSPNVGAAGGYT; V: TRBV7-2; J: TRBJ1-2
CDR3: ASSQVPGSGAF; V: TRBV3-1; J: TRBJ1-1
CDR3: ASSRLAGETEQF; V: TRBV5-5; J: TRBJ2-1
CDR3: ASSLGLAETKAQY; V: TRBV12-3/TRBV12-4; J: TRBJ2-3
CDR3: ASRPPYEQY; V: TRBV9; J: TRBJ2-7
CDR3: ASSHSLAGGRGNEQF; V: TRBV7-9; J: TRBJ2-1
CDR3: SARDQLAARTDTQY; V: TRBV20-1; J: TRBJ2-3
CDR3: ASTTGTWADTQY; V: TRBV5-1; J: TRBJ2-3
CDR3: ASSLDRLAGGRGRNEQF; V: TRBV7-2; J: TRBJ2-1
CDR3: SARPGSGGYNEQF; V: TRBV20-1; J: TRBJ2-1
CDR3: ASSLRASTGSQETQY; V: TRBV5-1; J: TRBJ2-5
CDR3: SARRGATGTQY; V: TRBV20-1; J: TRBJ2-3
CDR3: ASNLGAGTSYEQY; V: TRBV7-2; J: TRBJ2-7
CDR3: ASSLGHPSTDTQY; V: TRBV7-8; J: TRBJ2-3